The 7 T cell receptor beta chains below come from one sample, sequenced in a study of beta chain features in type 1 diabetes. Study findings and constraints: Moderate yet significant TCRB CDR3 shortening was seen in Type 1 diabetes patients in all four CD4+ subsets.

Their target antigens are unknown. Every bit of the isolated RNA underwent reverse transcription, so sequencing read expressed TCRB transcripts. Some clones are missing from TCRdb's copy, which holds only in-frame ones; the method was immunoSEQ multiplex PCR. This repertoire shows a few hundred thousand clones, around a tenth found once; its top ten account for about 0.6%. Sequences were obtained from central memory CD4+ T cells from blood. The receptors here all came from a man in his thirties or forties with type 1 diabetes.

The chain combines TRBV18 with TRBJ1-2, with a possible D match to TRBD1 (5 bases). From germline, CDR1 is KGHSH and CDR2 LQKENI. CDR3 size: 16 residues. Trimming removed 0 bases from V and 0 bases from J, with 11 bases in between. This chain's CDR3 is CASSPPSQGANYGYTF. The DNA for the CDR3 is TGTGCCAGCTCACCACCGAGTCAGGGTGCTAACTATGGCTACACCTTC.

This clone was seen a few times. The rearrangement links TRBV19 to TRBJ2-7; 13 nucleotides match TRBD2. Trimming took 3 bases from V and 2 from J; bases not matched to a gene: 10. Looked up from germline, CDR1 is LNHDA and CDR2 is SQIVND (reference sequence). CDR3 size: 18 residues. The CDR3 reads CASSISGLAGEGAYEQYF. The CDR3 DNA reads as TGTGCCAGTAGTATTTCTGGACTAGCGGGAGAAGGAGCCTACGAGCAGTACTTC.

In this sample, this clone turned up once. This chain joins TRBV7-6 and TRBJ2-1, with D unclear. V lost 9 bases, J lost 7 bases, and 10 bases lay in between. Germline V gene data show CDR1 as SGHVS and CDR2 as FNYEAQ. The CDR3 is made up of 11 amino acids. The CDR3 nucleotides are TGTGCCAGGGTTCTTCAAAATGAGCAGTTCTTC. It is translated as CARVLQNEQFF.

This chain links TRBV27 with TRBJ2-7; 9 nucleotides align to TRBD1. V lost 6 bases to trimming and J lost 3 bases; unmatched junction nucleotides: 3. CDR1 is MNHEY, CDR2 SMNVEV, per germline (reference sequence). The CDR3 totals 13 residues. CDR3 sequence: CASRSTGGYEQYF. For the CDR3, the DNA is TGTGCCAGCAGATCGACAGGGGGCTACGAGCAGTACTTC.

This chain uses TRBV5-1 with TRBJ2-7, with D perhaps matching TRBD1 (6 bases). Deletions cut 5 bases from V and 3 bases from J, with 12 bases between. CDR3 size: 13 residues. The V gene's germline CDR1 is SGHRS and CDR2 YFSETQ. In DNA form, the CDR3 reads TGCGCCAGCAGGGAGGACAGTAGCTACGAGCAGTACTTC. Amino acids: CASREDSSYEQYF. The full variable domain, in which reference TRBV5-1 and TRBJ2-7 provide the parts outside the CDR3, is KAGVTQTPRYLIKTRGQQVTLSCSPISGHRSVSWYQQTPGQGLQFLFEYFSETQRNKGNFPGRFSGRQFSNSRSEMNVSTLELGDSALYLCASREDSSYEQYFGPGTRLTVT.

The chain combines TRBV7-6 with TRBJ1-5, with D unclear. V gave up 1 base and J gave up 11 bases, with 18 bases separating them. Germline loops: CDR1 SGHVS, CDR2 FNYEAQ. This CDR3 has 15 residues. CDR3 sequence: CASSLGSGGALTQHF. The DNA for the CDR3 is TGTGCCAGCAGCTTAGGTTCAGGCGGCGCATTAACCCAGCATTTT.

Only a few counts were recorded for this clone. The genes are TRBV4-1 and TRBJ2-5; 8 bases map to TRBD1. The DNA end is more similar to TRBJ2-7, so the J call may be wrong. The CDR3 runs to 15 residues. Germline CDR1 is MGHRA and CDR2 is YSYEKL. In DNA form, the CDR3 reads TGCGCCAGCAGCCAAGACCAGGGGGCCTTCTACGAGCAGTACTTC. Its protein is CASSQDQGAFYEQYF.